This T cell receptor (beta chain) came from a study of T cell responses to AZD1222 COVID-19 vaccine. Clones were read by immunoSEQ multiplex PCR, and TCRdb kept only the in-frame ones, dropping some. The table has tens of thousands of clones, approximately 82% seen once. Study observations and caveats: The reported proportion of spike-specific TCRs targeting unmutated variant regions was nearly half. White British people made up most donors, females outnumbered males, and clonal diversity was possibly underestimated.

Investigators merged groups given second doses at roughly 4 or roughly 12 weeks. As concerns this clone: Its antigen is unidentified.

The germline gives CDR1 LGHDT, CDR2 YNNKEL (reference sequence). Trimming left V 4 bases short and J 2 bases short, with 11 bases between. This CDR3 contains 15 residues. This TCR derives from an adult who received the AZD1222 COVID-19 vaccine. Sequenced here: peripheral blood, sampled 28 days after the second AZD1222 dose. The chain couples TRBV3-1 (or the pseudogene TRBV3-2) to TRBJ2-2; possibly TRBD1 or TRBD2 for D (6 bases each). CDR3 sequence (DNA): TGTGCCAGCAGCCCCTCGGGGGCTAACACCGGGGAGCTGTTTTTT. It translates to CASSPSGANTGELFF.